The 27 T cell receptor beta chains presented below share a single source sample, sequenced in a study of CD8+ T cells in alopecia areata. Extraction of RNA preceded its reverse transcription into cDNA, which served as the sequencing template. The data were produced by immunoSEQ multiplex PCR, yet TCRdb's version contains in-frame clones alone and is incomplete. Counted here are about 190,000 clones, about three fifths occurring once; the ten biggest clones make up 1.3%. Treatment meaning: oral pan-JAK inhibitor, 5-10 mg twice daily. The source was CD4+ T cells sorted from blood, collected between weeks 47 and 50, from a patient treated with tofacitinib. These TCRs come from a human donor with alopecia areata.

The chain recombines TRBV5-1 with TRBJ2-7, with 12 bases that match TRBD2. J gave up 5 bases and V 2 bases, and 2 bases lay outside the gene matches. This CDR3 comprises 14 residues. Germline CDR1 SGHRS, CDR2 YFSETQ. CDR3 DNA sequence: TGCGCCAGCAGCTTACTAGCGGGGGGCAACGAGCAGTACTTC. Its translation is CASSLLAGGNEQYF. The complete variable domain, with remaining parts taken from reference TRBV5-1 and TRBJ2-7, reads KAGVTQTPRYLIKTRGQQVTLSCSPISGHRSVSWYQQTPGQGLQFLFEYFSETQRNKGNFPGRFSGRQFSNSRSEMNVSTLELGDSALYLCASSLLAGGNEQYFGPGTRLTVT.

In this sample, this clone turned up once. The V and J genes are TRBV2 and TRBJ2-6; no clear D. The V gene's germline CDR1 is SNHLY and CDR2 FYNNEI. This CDR3 region has 14 residues. V was shortened by 5 bases and J by 0 bases, with 5 bases between the two germline ends. The CDR3 region is CASSPRSGANVLTF. As DNA, the CDR3 is TGTGCCAGCAGTCCCCGCTCTGGGGCCAACGTCCTGACTTTC.

The J gene is TRBJ1-6, the V gene TRBV7-2; 9 positions agree with TRBD1. Germline lookup yields CDR1 SGHTA and CDR2 FQGNSA. J was trimmed by 8 bases and V by 2 bases; bases with no gene match: 4. The length of the CDR3 is 15 residues. Written as DNA, the CDR3 is TGTGCCAGCAGCTTACTTGGACAGGGGTATTCACCCCTCCACTTT. Translation gives CASSLLGQGYSPLHF.

This clone was counted only a few times. The chain carries TRBV7-2 and TRBJ2-1; 12 bases align to TRBD2. Per germline, CDR1 SGHTA and CDR2 FQGNSA. J gave up 7 bases and V 1 base, and 5 bases lay outside the gene matches. The CDR3 loop spans 16 amino acids. CDR3 protein: CASSLGLLAGGNEQFF. The CDR3 DNA reads as TGTGCCAGCAGCTTAGGTCTACTAGCGGGGGGTAATGAGCAGTTCTTC. The full variable domain, with the rest looked up from reference TRBV7-2 and TRBJ2-1, is GAGVSQSPSNKVTEKGKDVELRCDPISGHTALYWYRQSLGQGLEFLIYFQGNSAPDKSGLPSDRFSAERTGGSVSTLTIQRTQQEDSAVYLCASSLGLLAGGNEQFFGPGTRLTVL.

This chain uses TRBV7-8 with TRBJ2-7; D unclear. Germline-derived CDR1 and CDR2 are SGHVS and FQNEAQ. V lost 4 bases, J lost 4 bases, and 11 bases lay in between. The CDR3 is made up of 13 amino acids. The CDR3 DNA reads as TGTGCCAGCAGCTACACCGACGGTTACGAGCAGTACTTC. Encoded protein: CASSYTDGYEQYF.

This clone occurred a few times. The chain recombines TRBV6-4 with TRBJ2-2; D is perhaps TRBD1 or TRBD2 (6 bases each). CDR3 length: 15 amino acids. The germline CDR1 and CDR2 sequences are MRHNA and SNTAGT. V lost 0 bases, J lost 11 bases, and 16 bases lay in between. In DNA, the CDR3 is TGTGCCAGCAGTGACTCGCCCGGGGGCTACGGAGAGCTGTTTTTT. It specifies CASSDSPGGYGELFF.

This clone was seen once. A much larger clone lies a single base off, so this may be a read error. The chain couples TRBV5-6 to TRBJ2-1, with a possible D match to TRBD1 (7 bases). Per germline, CDR1 SGHDT and CDR2 YYEEEE. CDR3 length: 16 amino acids. Trimming took 7 bases from V and 4 from J, leaving 21 bases between them. The CDR3 loop reads CASVGSRGAQYNEQFF. The CDR3 coding sequence is TGTGCCAGCGTTGGTAGCAGGGGGGCTCAGTACAATGAGCAGTTCTTC.

This clone has a handful of counts. The V and J genes are TRBV29-1 and TRBJ1-2, with unresolved D. Trimming pared 7 bases from V and 2 bases from J, leaving 14 bases between. Per germline, CDR1 SQVTM and CDR2 ANQGSEA. The CDR3 is made up of 13 amino acids. The CDR3 protein is CSATLGNNYGYTF. The CDR3, as DNA: TGCAGCGCTACCCTCGGCAACAACTATGGCTACACCTTC.

The chain uses TRBV4-3 and TRBJ2-1; D gene unclear. This CDR3 has 12 amino acids. V shed 4 bases and J shed 7 bases, with 8 bases lying between them. CDR1 and CDR2 from the germline V gene are LGHNA and YSLEER. The chain's CDR3 is CASSLTRNEQFF. The CDR3 DNA reads as TGCGCCAGCAGCCTTACACGGAATGAGCAGTTCTTC.

This clone has just a few counts. This sequence joins TRBV29-1 and TRBJ2-7; 12 nucleotides align to TRBD1. V gave up 4 bases and J gave up 4 bases; unmatched junction bases: 2. Germline CDR1 SQVTM, CDR2 ANQGSEA. The CDR3 covers 13 residues. CDR3: CSVGGQGAYEQYF. CDR3 in DNA: TGCAGCGTTGGGGGACAGGGGGCGTACGAGCAGTACTTC.

V is TRBV20-1 and J is TRBJ1-1; the D gene is possibly TRBD1 (6 bases). V lost 7 bases and J 1 base, leaving 7 bases between the germline ends. The CDR3 runs 11 residues. The germline CDR1 and CDR2 sequences are DFQATT and SNEGSKA (reference sequence). The CDR3 loop is CSGQENTEAFF. CDR3 coding DNA: TGCAGTGGACAGGAGAACACTGAAGCTTTCTTT.

V is TRBV27 and J is TRBJ1-6, with TRBD1 identical over 7 bases. Germline values: CDR1 MNHEY, CDR2 SMNVEV (reference sequence). The CDR3 covers 17 residues. V trimming: 6 bases; J trimming: 7 bases; junction bases outside the gene matches: 15. CDR3 in amino acids: CASSIGQEKKVNSPLHF. CDR3 nucleotide sequence: TGTGCCAGCAGCATAGGACAGGAGAAAAAGGTGAATTCACCCCTCCACTTT.

The chain combines TRBV18 with TRBJ1-1; TRBD1 matches at 10 bases. The germline V gene has CDR1 KGHSH and CDR2 LQKENI. The CDR3 consists of 14 residues. J gave up 7 bases and V 3 bases, and 5 bases lay outside the gene matches. The DNA of the CDR3 is TGTGCCAGCTCACCCCGACAGGGGGCCTTTGAAGCTTTCTTT. This translates into CASSPRQGAFEAFF.

This clone was observed a handful of times. The chain joins TRBV29-1 to TRBJ1-5; D may be TRBD1 (6 bases). The germline V gene encodes CDR1 SQVTM and CDR2 ANQGSEA. V was cut by 7 bases and J by 3 bases, with 10 bases left in between. This CDR3 comprises 12 residues. CDR3 DNA: TGCAGCGCAGGACAGCCCAATCAGCCCCAGCATTTT. It codes for CSAGQPNQPQHF.

The chain joins TRBV30 to TRBJ1-2; D is undetermined. The CDR3 length is 15 residues. Trimming shortened V by 0 bases and J by 0 bases, and 11 bases separated the two germline ends. Germline values: CDR1 GTSNPN, CDR2 SVGIG (reference sequence). CDR3 sequence (DNA): TGTGCCTGGAGTGTACGAAACCTAGCTAACTATGGCTACACCTTC. Protein product: CAWSVRNLANYGYTF.

The genes are TRBV29-1 and TRBJ1-1, with D maybe TRBD1 (6 bases). Trimming removed 5 bases at V and 3 bases at J, with 13 bases between. CDR1 is SQVTM and CDR2 is ANQGSEA in the germline V gene. The CDR3 totals 13 residues. The CDR3: CSVKDEGDTEAFF. In DNA form, the CDR3 reads TGCAGCGTTAAGGATGAGGGGGACACTGAAGCTTTCTTT. Combining the CDR3 with reference TRBV29-1 and TRBJ1-1 gives the whole variable domain SAVISQKPSRDICQRGTSLTIQCQVDSQVTMMFWYRQQPGQSLTLIATANQGSEATYESGFVIDKFPISRPNLTFSTLTVSNMSPEDSSIYLCSVKDEGDTEAFFGQGTRLTVV.

This clone was detected only a few times. V gene TRBV7-9 combines with J gene TRBJ2-3, with a weak D call TRBD1 (5 bases). The CDR3 contains 15 residues. Germline-derived CDR1 and CDR2 are SEHNR and FQNEAQ (reference sequence). Trimming stripped 5 bases from V and 2 bases from J, with 14 bases between. The CDR3 region is CASSLQGGPTDTQYF. The CDR3 DNA follows: TGTGCCAGCAGCCTCCAGGGTGGTCCCACAGATACGCAGTATTTT.

Details on this clone: Within the sample, other DNA sequences also encode this same CDR3. The chain employs TRBV29-1 and TRBJ1-2, with 7 bases aligning to TRBD1. From germline, CDR1 is SQVTM and CDR2 ANQGSEA. V dropped 2 bases and J dropped 4; count of bases not matched to a gene: 1. The CDR3 is 12 amino acids. The DNA of the CDR3 is TGCAGCGTTGAATCAGGGGGCTATGGCTACACCTTC. This gives the protein CSVESGGYGYTF.

The chain employs TRBV5-6 and TRBJ2-7; D gene ambiguous. The CDR3 has 14 amino acids. Trimming pared 1 base from V and 2 bases from J, leaving 10 bases between. Germline CDR1 reads SGHDT; CDR2 reads YYEEEE. The CDR3: CASSLWEVAYEQYF. The CDR3 nucleotides are TGTGCCAGCAGCTTGTGGGAAGTTGCCTACGAGCAGTACTTC. The full variable domain, with the rest looked up from reference TRBV5-6 and TRBJ2-7, is DAGVTQSPTHLIKTRGQQVTLRCSPKSGHDTVSWYQQALGQGPQFIFQYYEEEERQRGNFPDRFSGHQFPNYSSELNVNALLLGDSALYLCASSLWEVAYEQYFGPGTRLTVT.

The rearrangement uses TRBV29-1 and TRBJ1-1; 11 bases line up with TRBD1. The CDR3 runs to 16 residues. Per germline, CDR1 SQVTM and CDR2 ANQGSEA. J lost 0 bases, V lost 7 bases, and 10 bases had no gene match. CDR3 in amino acids: CSAIPGTGGMNTEAFF. CDR3 nucleotide sequence: TGCAGCGCAATACCGGGGACAGGGGGGATGAACACTGAAGCTTTCTTT.

This clone was found a few times. This chain connects TRBV29-1 to TRBJ2-7; TRBD1 agrees at 8 bases. Trimming cost V 6 bases and J 0 bases; bases outside gene matches: 4. Germline V gene data show CDR1 as SQVTM and CDR2 as ANQGSEA. CDR3 length equals 13 residues. The CDR3 loop is CSVGTGYSYEQYF. The CDR3 DNA reads as TGCAGCGTAGGGACAGGATACTCCTACGAGCAGTACTTC.

The count of this clone is one. This rearrangement joins TRBV18 to TRBJ1-5; D gene ambiguous. Trimming shortened V by 2 bases and J by 2 bases, and 10 bases separated the two germline ends. Germline V gene lookup returns CDR1 KGHSH and CDR2 LQKENI. The CDR3 loop spans 15 amino acids. In nucleotides, the CDR3 is TGTGCCAGCTCACCAATAGCTACCGGCAATCAGCCCCAGCATTTT. Translating it yields CASSPIATGNQPQHF.

This clone turned up a few times. This sequence joins TRBV18 and TRBJ1-1, with D possibly matching TRBD1 (5 bases). The CDR3 totals 11 residues. The V end was cut by 6 bases, the J end by 8 bases, with 10 bases between. The germline V gene has CDR1 KGHSH and CDR2 LQKENI. The CDR3 DNA follows: TGTGCCAGCTCCGGGACCGAGGAAGCTTTCTTT. This encodes CASSGTEEAFF. Full variable domain (missing parts from reference TRBV18 and TRBJ1-1): NAGVMQNPRHLVRRRGQEARLRCSPMKGHSHVYWYRQLPEEGLKFMVYLQKENIIDESGMPKERFSAEFPKEGPSILRIQQVVRGDSAAYFCASSGTEEAFFGQGTRLTVV.

There are many counts of this clone. The chain recombines TRBV29-1 with TRBJ2-2; 10 bases map to TRBD1. This CDR3 is built from 14 residues. The germline gives CDR1 SQVTM, CDR2 ANQGSEA. Losses at the gene ends were 6 bases for V and 4 bases for J; bases not matched to a gene: 5. The DNA of the CDR3 is TGCAGCGTGAAGGGACAGGGGATCACCGGGGAGCTGTTTTTT. Its translation is CSVKGQGITGELFF.

The rearrangement links TRBV30 to TRBJ2-2; D call uncertain. V was pared by 3 bases and J by 6 bases, with 5 bases between. The germline CDR1 and CDR2 sequences are GTSNPN and SVGIG (reference sequence). CDR3 length: 11 amino acids. As DNA, the CDR3 is TGTGCCTGGAGGGGATCCGGGGAGCTGTTTTTT. Its translation: CAWRGSGELFF. Drawing the rest from reference TRBV30 and TRBJ2-2, the complete variable domain is SQTIHQWPATLVQPVGSPLSLECTVEGTSNPNLYWYRQAAGRGLQLLFYSVGIGQISSEVPQNLSASRPQDRQFILSSKKLLLSDSGFYLCAWRGSGELFFGEGSRLTVL.

This clone was observed a single time. The chain employs TRBV29-1 and TRBJ1-5; a weak D match, TRBD1 (6 bases). Germline V gene data show CDR1 as SQVTM and CDR2 as ANQGSEA. This CDR3 has 15 amino acids. V was shortened by 6 bases and J by 4 bases, with 19 bases between the two germline ends. The CDR3: CSVVDALQGNQPQHF. CDR3 nucleotide sequence: TGCAGCGTCGTGGATGCCCTACAGGGAAATCAGCCCCAGCATTTT.

Here the CDR3 reads CASTLGQGGNGYTF. The DNA of the CDR3 is TGTGCCAGCACTCTAGGACAGGGTGGAAATGGCTACACCTTC. This rearrangement joins TRBV2 to TRBJ1-2, with 8 bases fitting TRBD1. CDR3 length: 14 amino acids. Per germline, CDR1 SNHLY and CDR2 FYNNEI. The V gene end was trimmed by 7 bases and the J gene end by 6 bases; junction bases not matched to a gene: 10.